This T cell receptor beta chain was captured by sequencing in a study of early T cells in non-severe SARS-CoV-2 infection. This clonotype occurred many times. One entry per CDR3 protein, called by TCRdb with MiXCR from the 5' RACE reads. The repertoire holds approximately 42,000 distinct CDR3 sequences, 7% to 7.5% seen once, with 4.7% in the top ten. Germline CDR1 and CDR2: SGHAT and FQNNGV. V shed 4 bases, J shed 5 bases, and the junction held 8 bases outside the gene matches. The CDR3 totals 15 residues. The source is an adult who was a healthcare worker with PCR-confirmed SARS-CoV-2 infection or an uninfected control (not recorded which). This sequence joins TRBV11-2 and TRBJ2-7; 10 bases line up with TRBD2. Sequenced: whole blood. The CDR3 nucleotides are TGTGCCAGCAGCTCCCAGCGGGGGGGCCAGCACGAGCAGTACTTC. This translates into CASSSQRGGQHEQYF.